The rows below give T cell receptor beta chains drawn from one sample of a study of control samples from healthy donors and cancer patients. Assay: immunoSEQ multiplex PCR; the TCRdb copy retains only in-frame clones and omits some. The table shows around 20,000 clones, with about four fifths occurring only once. What was sequenced was PBMCs. The receptors stem from a man aged 80 or over with head and neck cancer. The CDR3 runs from the conserved cysteine through the conserved F or W.

>TRBV23-1|TRBJ2-1
CASSQFRPVSSYNEQFF
>TRBV27|TRBJ1-4
CASSLLGKNEKLFF
>TRBV6-1|TRBJ1-1
CASSEGLATGMNTEAFF
>TRBV18|TRBJ2-3
CASSPMSLTDTQYF
>TRBV6-2/TRBV6-3|TRBJ2-1
CASSAYNEQFF
>TRBV11-1|TRBJ2-3
CASSLQGGTQYF
>TRBV15|TRBJ1-1
CATSRAGASEAFF
>TRBV15|TRBJ2-5
CATSRRGSETQYF
>TRBV4-3|TRBJ2-1
CASSQEGTGIYNEQFF
>TRBV5-1|TRBJ1-6
CASSLGGSSYNSPLHF
>TRBV28|TRBJ1-1
CASSFPGTGVTEAFF
>TRBV19|TRBJ2-3
CASTRTGGADTQYF
>TRBV20-1|TRBJ2-7
CSAGGYEQYF
>TRBV28|TRBJ1-5
CASSLLDQPQHF
>TRBV10-3|TRBJ2-7
CAISAWGYEQYF
>TRBV24-1|TRBJ2-5
CATSDDRFGTQYF
>TRBV6-1|TRBJ1-2
CASSEAYEGSYGYTF
>TRBV6-1|TRBJ1-2
CASSEETFIYGYTF
>TRBV27|TRBJ2-3
CASSLQVHTDTQYF
>TRBV24-1|TRBJ2-5
CATSDWGQGSGETQYF
>TRBV5-1|TRBJ2-1
CASSLGQTYNEQFF
>TRBV7-3|TRBJ1-2
CASSPGGTAGYTF
>TRBV6-5|TRBJ2-7
CASSYSFGEQYF
>TRBV29-1|TRBJ1-1
CSVEEPGTEAFF
>TRBV6-2/TRBV6-3|TRBJ2-7
CASSLRGSTYEQYF
>TRBV18|TRBJ1-3
CASSPSGPYVPGNTIYF
>TRBV19|TRBJ2-1
CASSIGPSWSSYNEQFF
>TRBV4-1|TRBJ2-3
CASSQGPSATDTQYF
>TRBV7-3|TRBJ2-3
CASSLRGGGASTDTQYF
>TRBV4-1|TRBJ2-1
CASSQVTSMSNNEQFF
>TRBV15|TRBJ1-2
CATSREEGDGYTF
>TRBV10-3|TRBJ2-1
CAISESRGSGIEQFF
>TRBV7-8|TRBJ2-5
CASSFRTNGETQYF
>TRBV19|TRBJ2-5
CASSIQGSQETQYF
>TRBV5-1|TRBJ2-5
CASSRPGQGTQETQYF
>TRBV6-2/TRBV6-3|TRBJ1-4
CASSTRTALGKLFF
>TRBV4-3|TRBJ2-5
CASSQDFQETQYF
>TRBV10-3|TRBJ2-1
CAITGRLFGGEQFF
>TRBV7-2|TRBJ2-1
CASSLGENYNEQFF
>TRBV5-6|TRBJ2-5
CASSWSGRGQEAQYF
>TRBV30|TRBJ1-2
CAWKPLWAEDTNYGYTF
>TRBV7-2|TRBJ1-2
CASSFSSPYGYTF
>TRBV6-9|TRBJ2-5
CASSYDPRLKETQYF
>TRBV25-1|TRBJ1-1
CASSESGSTNTEAFF
>TRBV4-3|TRBJ2-7
CASSQARGSFYEQYF
>TRBV9|TRBJ2-7
CASSASGSSGEQYF
>TRBV28|TRBJ1-4
CASSFSQGDEKLFF
>TRBV6-5|TRBJ2-3
CASTLAVTADTQYF
>TRBV5-1|TRBJ2-1
CASSQRGAINNEQFF
>TRBV19|TRBJ2-1
CASRTSGAVNEQFF
>TRBV15|TRBJ1-5
CATSRAGTGGSWSNQPQHF
>TRBV27|TRBJ1-6
CASSPLQGAHSPLHF
>TRBV5-1|TRBJ2-1
CASSLLAGLLDEQFF
>TRBV1|TRBJ2-1
CTSTHPRTSRYNEQFF
>TRBV18|TRBJ2-3
CASSPTTGSGGYF
>TRBV7-3|TRBJ1-2
CASSLTSAGYGYTF
>TRBV7-2|TRBJ1-4
CASSLNVGQGSEKLFF
>TRBV3-1/TRBV3-2|TRBJ2-3
CASSHSAGSTDTQYF
>TRBV24-1|TRBJ2-1
CATSAQTGTYNEQFF